This TCR beta chain was observed in a study of blood T cell repertoires in COVID-19. Here immunoSEQ multiplex PCR was the method, and the copy in TCRdb shows in-frame clones only, minus some. The table shows 240,000 or so clones, with about nine tenths occurring only once. This clone was seen only a few times. Deletions cut 0 bases from V and 7 bases from J, with 11 bases between. CDR1 and CDR2 from the germline V gene are SGHRS and YFSETQ. CDR3 size: 14 residues. The chain couples TRBV5-1 to TRBJ2-1; D remains unclear. The sequence came from a man in his fifties or sixties who had been exposed to COVID-19. The sequenced material came from PBMCs or T cells enriched from blood (not recorded which). CDR3 sequence reads: CASSLATGLNEQFF. As DNA, the CDR3 is TGCGCCAGCAGCTTGGCAACCGGTTTGAATGAGCAGTTCTTC.